This TCR beta chain was identified during a study of T cell repertoires in cytomegalovirus infection. In the study overall: It was the public TCR beta signatures that indicated both CMV infection and matching HLA type.

This clonotype was observed at least ten times. Its antigen is unidentified. The V gene lost 3 bases and the J gene lost 2 bases, with 13 bases spanning the gap. The V gene's germline CDR1 is LNHDA and CDR2 SQIVND (reference sequence). This CDR3 is 15 amino acids long. TCRdb re-derived calls from the reads in MiXCR, one entry per CDR3 protein. The data contain about 920,000 distinct CDR3 sequences, approximately 31% of them singletons. Source: cultured CD8+ T cells from PBMCs, taken from culture after CMV antigen stimulation. This receptor was identified in a human donor in good health (CMV status not recorded). Some clones in this sample may be carry-over from other donors' samples. The chain couples TRBV19 to TRBJ1-1; the D gene is possibly TRBD1 (5 bases). Written as DNA, the CDR3 is TGTGCCAGTAGTATCACATGGGGGTTAAACACTGAAGCTTTCTTT. Its protein is CASSITWGLNTEAFF.